The subject of this entry is one T cell receptor beta chain. Its antigen is undetermined. A much larger clone sits a single nucleotide away, making a read error possible. The data stem from a study of glioma-infiltrating T cells. Amplification of TCR alpha and beta CDR3 regions from RNA used iRepertoire nested multiplex PCR. TCRdb recomputed calls from the multiplex PCR reads with MiXCR, one row per CDR3 protein. The sample has over 70,000 distinct CDR3 sequences, about 23% seen once. Trimming removed 0 bases from V and 13 bases from J, with 16 bases in between. The germline gives CDR1 LGHDT, CDR2 YNNKEL (reference sequence). CDR3 length: 14 residues. Findings of the study overall: Above-expected tissue-blood divergence occurred in all gliomas, most in low-grade ones. Very few CDR3 sequences were shared between tissue and blood.

Specimen: glioma tissue, nonneoplastic brain tissue, or PBMCs (not recorded which). V and J are TRBV3-1 and TRBJ2-1; a weak D match, TRBD2 (7 bases). The source of this sequence is a human donor with low-grade glioma or glioblastoma, undergoing nonglioma brain surgery, or in good health (not recorded which). The CDR3 sequence: CASSQDRGARTQFF. The CDR3 coding sequence is TGTGCCAGCAGCCAAGATCGGGGGGCCAGGACCCAGTTCTTC.